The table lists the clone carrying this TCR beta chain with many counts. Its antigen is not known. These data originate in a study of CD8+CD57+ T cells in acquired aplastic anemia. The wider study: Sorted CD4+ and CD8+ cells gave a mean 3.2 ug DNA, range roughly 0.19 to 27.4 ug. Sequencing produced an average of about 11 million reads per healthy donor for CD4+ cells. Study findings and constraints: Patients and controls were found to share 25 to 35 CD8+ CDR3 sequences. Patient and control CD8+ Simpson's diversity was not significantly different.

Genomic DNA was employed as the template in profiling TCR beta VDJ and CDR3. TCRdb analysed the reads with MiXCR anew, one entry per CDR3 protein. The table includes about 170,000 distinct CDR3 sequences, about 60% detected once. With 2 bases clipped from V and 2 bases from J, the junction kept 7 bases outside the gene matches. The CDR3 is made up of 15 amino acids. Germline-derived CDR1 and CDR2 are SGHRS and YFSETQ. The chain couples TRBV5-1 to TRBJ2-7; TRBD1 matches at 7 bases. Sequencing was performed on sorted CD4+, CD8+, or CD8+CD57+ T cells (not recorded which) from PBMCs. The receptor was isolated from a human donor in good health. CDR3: CASSFSGTEAYEQYF. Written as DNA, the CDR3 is TGCGCCAGCAGCTTCTCCGGGACAGAGGCCTACGAGCAGTACTTC.